These 13 T cell receptor beta chains originate from one sample sequenced in a study of blood T cell repertoires in COVID-19. Clones were sequenced by immunoSEQ multiplex PCR, and TCRdb holds only the in-frame ones, with some missing. The table records over 200,000 clones, roughly 89% of them present only once. Sequenced input: PBMCs or T cells enriched from blood (not recorded which). The receptors were gathered from a woman aged 25 to 45 with acute COVID-19.

The V call is TRBV21-1, the J call TRBJ1-5. TRBV21-1 is an annotated pseudogene. This CDR3 is 14 amino acids long. The DNA for the CDR3 is TGTGCCAGCAACGGACCGGAGGGAAATCAGCCCCAGCATTTT. Translating it yields CASNGPEGNQPQHF.

The chain joins TRBV6-5 to TRBJ2-7; tentative D call: TRBD1 (6 bases). Germline-derived CDR1 and CDR2 are MNHEY and SVGAGI. CDR3 length: 14 residues. V dropped 0 bases and J dropped 5 bases, with 11 bases sitting between them. The DNA of the CDR3 is TGTGCCAGCAGTTACTCTAACAGGGACCACGAGCAGTACTTC. Translation: CASSYSNRDHEQYF.

The chain recombines TRBV6-2 or TRBV6-3 with TRBJ2-7, with D maybe TRBD2 (5 bases). CDR1 MNHEY and CDR2 SVGEGT come from the germline V gene. The CDR3 totals 17 residues. Trimming cost V 3 bases and J 0 bases, with 18 bases left between them. Here the CDR3 reads CASSYRSERSFSYEQYF. CDR3 coding DNA: TGTGCCAGCAGTTATAGGTCGGAGCGGAGTTTCTCCTACGAGCAGTACTTC.

The chain combines TRBV10-3 with TRBJ1-2; D call uncertain. Trimming took off 2 bases at V and 7 bases at J, with 8 bases between the two ends. Germline V gene sequence: CDR1 ENHRY, CDR2 SYGVKD. The length of the CDR3 is 12 residues. CDR3 DNA: TGTGCCATCAGTGAGGAGGGTACTGGCTACACCTTC. Protein product: CAISEEGTGYTF.

This clone was seen just once. The rearrangement joins TRBV12-3 or TRBV12-4 to TRBJ2-3; D unclear. V was pared by 3 bases and J by 6 bases, with 10 bases between. This CDR3 has 13 residues. The DNA of the CDR3 is TGTGCCAGCAGTTTGAGCGTGAGTGATACGCAGTATTTT. Amino acid sequence: CASSLSVSDTQYF.

This rearrangement joins TRBV5-1 to TRBJ1-6; TRBD1 might be the D (5 bases). Germline-derived CDR1 and CDR2 are SGHRS and YFSETQ. V lost 0 bases to trimming and J lost 7 bases, with 11 bases between them. CDR3 length: 15 residues. The CDR3 DNA reads as TGCGCCAGCAGCTTGGACAGGATGACGAATTCACCCCTCCACTTT. This gives the protein CASSLDRMTNSPLHF.

This chain links TRBV12-3 or TRBV12-4 with TRBJ2-7; D is uncertain. V dropped 4 bases and J dropped 4 bases, with 5 bases sitting between them. The CDR3 sequence is 11 residues long. The CDR3 bases are TGTGCCAGCAGTTCAACATACGAGCAGTACTTC. It encodes CASSSTYEQYF.

The V call is TRBV6-1, the J call TRBJ2-7, with D perhaps matching TRBD1 (5 bases). Looked up from germline, CDR1 is MNHNS and CDR2 is SASEGT. Trimming removed 2 bases from V and 1 base from J, with 9 bases in between. The CDR3 covers 14 residues. This CDR3 reads CASSETHRSYEQYF. CDR3 coding DNA: TGTGCCAGCAGTGAAACCCACAGGTCCTACGAGCAGTACTTC.

The chain is built from TRBV4-1 and TRBJ1-6; 7 nucleotides line up with TRBD1. The CDR3 extends over 15 amino acids. The V gene end was trimmed by 4 bases and the J gene end by 7 bases; junction bases not matched to a gene: 7. Per germline, CDR1 MGHRA and CDR2 YSYEKL. The CDR3 DNA follows: TGCGCCAGCAGCCGCGTCCAGGGGGGCAATTCACCCCTCCACTTT. Its protein is CASSRVQGGNSPLHF.

The chain couples TRBV7-9 to TRBJ2-2; 11 bases line up with TRBD1. The CDR3 extends over 16 amino acids. Germline V CDR1 and CDR2: SEHNR, FQNEAQ (reference sequence). J lost 1 base, V lost 6 bases, and 4 bases had no gene match. The CDR3 loop is CASRGQGARNTGELFF. The CDR3, as DNA: TGTGCCAGCAGAGGACAGGGGGCAAGGAACACCGGGGAGCTGTTTTTT.

The J gene is TRBJ2-1, the V gene TRBV6-1, with TRBD1 as a possible D gene (6 bases). Germline assignment: CDR1 MNHNS and CDR2 SASEGT. Trimming removed 2 bases at V and 10 bases at J, with 12 bases between. The CDR3 is 13 residues long. As DNA, the CDR3 is TGTGCCAGCAGTGAACTGGGGGCGGAGGAGCAGTTCTTC. It specifies CASSELGAEEQFF.

This chain links TRBV30 with TRBJ2-5, with 16 bases lining up with TRBD2. The CDR3 loop spans 18 amino acids. Germline V gives CDR1 GTSNPN, CDR2 SVGIG (reference sequence). Trimming at V came to 3 bases and at J to 3 bases, leaving 10 bases not matched to a gene. The CDR3 spells CAWRQTGTSGGAKETQYF. The CDR3 DNA reads as TGTGCCTGGAGACAAACCGGGACTAGCGGGGGGGCGAAAGAGACCCAGTACTTC.

This clone was seen once. J is TRBJ1-5 and V is TRBV4-3; TRBD1 is a possible D gene (6 bases). V lost 2 bases and J lost 2, with 7 bases in between. CDR1 LGHNA and CDR2 YSLEER come from the germline V gene. This CDR3 spans 14 amino acids. The CDR3 nucleotides read TGCGCCAGCAGCCAATGGACAGGCAATCAGCCCCAGCATTTT. Its protein product is CASSQWTGNQPQHF.